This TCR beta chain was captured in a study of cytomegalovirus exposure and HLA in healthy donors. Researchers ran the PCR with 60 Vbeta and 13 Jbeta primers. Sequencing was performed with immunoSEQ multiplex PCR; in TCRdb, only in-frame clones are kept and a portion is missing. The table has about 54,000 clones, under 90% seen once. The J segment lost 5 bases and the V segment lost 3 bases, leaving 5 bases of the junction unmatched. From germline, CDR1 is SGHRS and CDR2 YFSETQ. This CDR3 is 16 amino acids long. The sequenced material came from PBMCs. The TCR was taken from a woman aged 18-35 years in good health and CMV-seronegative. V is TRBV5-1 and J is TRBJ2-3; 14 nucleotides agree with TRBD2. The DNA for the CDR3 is TGCGCCAGCAGCTGGGGGACTAGCGGGAGTGGAGATACGCAGTATTTT. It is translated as CASSWGTSGSGDTQYF.